Described below is a single T cell receptor (beta chain) sequence and its context. Its antigen is unidentified. The sample is drawn from a study of blood T cells in healthy people across ages. Whole-study findings and limits: Diversity estimates drawn from one million T cells were deemed underestimates. Measured against age, TCR beta diversity per million T cells decreased in a roughly linear manner.

The CDR3 loop spans 15 amino acids. CDR1 and CDR2 from the germline V gene are KGHSH and LQKENI. V was shortened by 2 bases and J by 4 bases, with 14 bases between the two germline ends. Alongside a J-beta primer mix, a sample-barcoded 5' primer served in a second PCR lasting roughly 6 to 11 cycles. From the 5' RACE reads, TCRdb called clonotypes with MiXCR, one entry per CDR3 protein. Among about 1.7 million distinct CDR3 sequences, approximately 30% were seen once, and the ten largest hold 7% to 9%. Sequencing input: blood. V usage is TRBV18 and J usage is TRBJ1-1; no definite D call. The source of this sequence is a woman in her thirties in good health. The CDR3 protein is CASSPVLAGPTEAFF. CDR3 nucleotides: TGTGCCAGCTCACCAGTCCTAGCCGGACCCACTGAAGCTTTCTTT. The full variable domain, with the rest looked up from reference TRBV18 and TRBJ1-1, is NAGVMQNPRHLVRRRGQEARLRCSPMKGHSHVYWYRQLPEEGLKFMVYLQKENIIDESGMPKERFSAEFPKEGPSILRIQQVVRGDSAAYFCASSPVLAGPTEAFFGQGTRLTVV.